The T cell receptor (beta chain) under discussion was sequenced for a study of T cell responses to AZD1222 COVID-19 vaccine. Whole-study results and caveats: The CD4 TCRs associated with vaccination extended across spike and predominated at 160-218 and 743-854. There were mostly white British donors and more females than males, and clonal diversity was possibly underestimated. Among spike-specific TCRs, nearly half reportedly target unmutated variant regions. Only a handful of people who got AZD1222 tested seropositive at baseline.

Assay used: immunoSEQ multiplex PCR; TCRdb lists only in-frame clones, some missing. The sample yields under 110,000 clones, about 92% seen once. Regarding this clone: Its matching antigen is unknown.

This specimen consisted of peripheral blood, obtained 28 days after the second AZD1222 dose. The clonotype was recovered from an adult who received the AZD1222 COVID-19 vaccine.

CDR3 bases: TGTGCCAGCAGCGCCGGCCTTTTCTCCTACGAGCAGTACTTC. Translating gives CASSAGLFSYEQYF. The chain joins TRBV5-4 to TRBJ2-7; D not certain. The CDR3 is 14 residues long. Per the germline V gene, CDR1 is SGHNT and CDR2 is YYREEE (reference sequence). With 4 bases removed from V and 0 bases from J, the gap between germline ends came to 11 bases.